Listed below are T cell receptor beta chains from one sample, sequenced in a study of Graves' ophthalmopathy and Graves' hyperthyroidism. MiXCR, applied by TCRdb to the multiplex PCR reads, yields one record per CDR3 protein. This table holds 450,000 to 600,000 distinct CDR3 sequences, under 45% found once. Sequencing was performed on peripheral blood or thyroid tissue (not recorded which). Every receptor here comes from an adult man with Graves' hyperthyroidism. The CDR3 runs from the conserved cysteine through the conserved F or W. A D gene is named only where the DNA matches it firmly. Some rows have no size entry. The others give once, few or many, or a class for an expanded clone.

clone size	J gene	D gene	V gene	CDR3 protein	CDR3 DNA
NA	TRBJ2-7	NA	TRBV9	CASSVDPGRAEQYF	TGTGCCAGCAGCGTAGACCCGGGACGGGCTGAGCAGTACTTC
few	TRBJ2-2	TRBD2	TRBV7-2	CASSFWTSGRDGELFF	TGTGCCAGCAGCTTCTGGACTAGCGGGAGGGACGGGGAGCTGTTTTTT
NA	TRBJ2-5	TRBD2	TRBV20-1	CSARGTSGSQETQYF	TGCAGTGCTAGAGGGACTAGCGGGAGCCAAGAGACCCAGTACTTC
NA	TRBJ2-7	NA	TRBV7-6	CAISDPRVGTYEQYF	TGTGCCATCAGTGACCCCCGAGTGGGGACCTACGAGCAGTACTTC
NA	TRBJ1-2	NA	TRBV7-3	CASSPSRMAYGYTF	TGCGCCAGCAGCCCTTCCCGAATGGCCTATGGCTACACCTTC
many	TRBJ1-5	NA	TRBV7-9	CASSLAAQPQHF	TGTGCCAGCAGCTTAGCTGCTCAGCCCCAGCATTTT
few	TRBJ1-1	NA	TRBV5-1	CASSFWGANTEAFF	TGCGCCAGCAGCTTTTGGGGGGCGAACACTGAAGCTTTCTTT
NA	TRBJ1-4	NA	TRBV30	CAWSAGGEKLFF	TGTGCCTGGAGTGCCGGGGGGGAAAAACTGTTTTTT
NA	TRBJ1-2	NA	TRBV4-2	CASSGGGPDGYTF	TGTGCCAGCAGCGGCGGGGGGCCGGATGGCTACACCTTC
many	TRBJ2-7	NA	TRBV6-1	CASSEISYEQYF	TGTGCCAGCAGTGAAATCTCCTACGAGCAGTACTTC
NA	TRBJ1-6	NA	TRBV2	CASSEAALGSPLHF	TGTGCCAGCAGTGAAGCGGCGCTTGGGTCCCCCCTCCACTTT
many	TRBJ2-2	NA	TRBV29-1	CSVEEVPGTGELFF	TGCAGCGTTGAGGAGGTCCCGGGGACCGGGGAGCTGTTTTTT
NA	TRBJ2-7	TRBD1	TRBV6-1	CASRGTGGRQYF	TGTGCCAGCAGAGGGACAGGGGGTCGGCAGTACTTC
NA	TRBJ1-1	NA	TRBV13	CASSFLDGQAGTEAFF	TGTGCCAGCAGCTTCTTGGACGGGCAGGCGGGGACTGAAGCTTTCTTT
few	TRBJ2-5	NA	TRBV29-1	CSVEDWYQETQYF	TGCAGCGTTGAAGATTGGTACCAAGAGACCCAGTACTTC
many	TRBJ2-7	NA	TRBV7-4	CASSLDPGMSSYEQYF	TGTGCCAGCAGTTTAGACCCGGGAATGAGCTCCTACGAGCAGTACTTC
few	TRBJ2-6	TRBD1	TRBV13	CASSPTGAPSGANVLTF	TGTGCCAGCAGCCCTACAGGGGCCCCCTCTGGGGCCAACGTCCTGACTTTC
many	TRBJ2-5	TRBD1	TRBV6-5	CASSYLKTGGLETQYF	TGTGCCAGCAGTTACCTAAAGACAGGGGGTTTGGAGACCCAGTACTTC
NA	TRBJ1-5	NA	TRBV29-1	CSVEAPGKDQPQHF	TGCAGCGTTGAAGCCCCAGGGAAGGATCAGCCCCAGCATTTT
NA	TRBJ1-2	TRBD1	TRBV2	CASSERGGQGVNYGYTF	TGTGCCAGCAGTGAAAGGGGGGGACAGGGGGTTAACTATGGCTACACCTTC
NA	TRBJ1-2	NA	TRBV7-9	CASVTSGGINYGYTF	TGTGCCAGCGTGACTAGCGGGGGGATTAACTATGGCTACACCTTC
many	TRBJ2-6	TRBD1	TRBV12-3/TRBV12-4	CASSPWTGEAGANVLTF	TGTGCCAGCAGTCCGTGGACAGGGGAGGCCGGGGCCAACGTCCTGACTTTC
many	TRBJ2-7	TRBD2	TRBV10-3	CATTEAGVIYEQYF	TGTGCCACCACCGAAGCGGGAGTAATTTACGAGCAGTACTTC
NA	TRBJ2-7	NA	TRBV14	CASSQYREDDSYEQYF	TGTGCCAGCAGCCAATACAGGGAGGATGATAGCTACGAGCAGTATTTC
NA	TRBJ1-2	NA	TRBV7-8	CASAGQRQNYGYTF	TGTGCCAGCGCCGGACAGCGCCAAAACTATGGCTACACCTTC
many	TRBJ1-2	TRBD1	TRBV5-6	CASSLTGADGYTF	TGTGCCAGCAGCTTGACAGGGGCCGATGGCTACACCTTC
NA	TRBJ1-1	NA	TRBV27	CASSLSRGVGTEAFF	TGTGCCAGCAGTTTATCGAGGGGGGTTGGCACTGAAGCTTTCTTT
NA	TRBJ1-6	NA	TRBV29-1	CSTFGTRSSPLHF	TGCAGCACTTTCGGGACGCGGAGTTCACCCCTCCACTTT
many	TRBJ2-2	TRBD1	TRBV7-6	CASSSTGSWAGELFF	TGTGCCAGCAGCTCGACAGGGAGTTGGGCCGGGGAGCTGTTTTTT
NA	TRBJ2-7	NA	TRBV29-1	CSVEGAGVIYEQYF	TGCAGCGTTGAAGGGGCAGGGGTTATCTACGAGCAGTACTTC
many	TRBJ2-5	TRBD1	TRBV7-9	CASSLAGQGEETQYF	TGTGCCAGCAGCTTAGCAGGGCAGGGGGAAGAGACCCAGTACTTC
NA	TRBJ2-6	TRBD2	TRBV29-1	CSVDASGGFSGANVLTF	TGCAGCGTTGATGCTAGCGGGGGTTTCTCTGGGGCCAACGTCCTGACTTTC
NA	TRBJ1-1	NA	TRBV2	CASSFADNTEAFF	TGTGCCAGCAGTTTTGCAGATAACACTGAAGCTTTCTTT
once	TRBJ2-7	NA	TRBV20-1	CSARKLTDTQYF	TGCAGTGCCAGAAAGCTAACAGATACGCAGTACTTC
many	TRBJ1-5	NA	TRBV19	CASSWVGTQHF	TGTGCCAGTAGTTGGGTGGGGACCCAGCATTTT
many	TRBJ1-2	NA	TRBV4-1	CASSQDRREGRYGYTF	TGCGCCAGCAGCCAAGATCGGAGGGAAGGACGGTATGGCTACACCTTC
many	TRBJ1-2	NA	TRBV6-5	CATVSGAANYGYTF	TGTGCCACCGTCTCCGGGGCAGCTAACTATGGCTACACCTTC
few	TRBJ2-7	NA	TRBV20-1	CSARAESYEQYF	TGCAGTGCTAGGGCCGAGTCCTACGAGCAGTACTTC
many	TRBJ2-2	NA	TRBV7-2	CASSPPGELFF	TGTGCCAGCAGCCCCCCCGGGGAGCTGTTTTTT
NA	TRBJ2-3	TRBD2	TRBV20-1	CSASLPSGSRTDTQYF	TGCAGTGCTAGCCTCCCTAGCGGGAGTAGGACAGATACGCAGTATTTT
many	TRBJ1-6	NA	TRBV12-3/TRBV12-4	CASSLKAQGRSPLHF	TGTGCCAGCAGTTTAAAGGCACAGGGTCGGTCACCCCTCCACTTT